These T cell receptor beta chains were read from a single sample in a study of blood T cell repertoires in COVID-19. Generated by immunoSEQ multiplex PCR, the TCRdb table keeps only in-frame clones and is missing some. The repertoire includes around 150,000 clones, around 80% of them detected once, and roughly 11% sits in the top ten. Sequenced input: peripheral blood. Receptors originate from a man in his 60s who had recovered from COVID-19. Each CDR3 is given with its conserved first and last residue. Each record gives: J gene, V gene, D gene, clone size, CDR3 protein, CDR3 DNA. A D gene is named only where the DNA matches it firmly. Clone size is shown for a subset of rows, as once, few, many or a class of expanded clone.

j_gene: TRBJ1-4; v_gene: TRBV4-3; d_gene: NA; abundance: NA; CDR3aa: CASSPQTGEKLFF; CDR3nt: TGCGCCAGCAGCCCCCAGACGGGTGAAAAACTGTTTTTT
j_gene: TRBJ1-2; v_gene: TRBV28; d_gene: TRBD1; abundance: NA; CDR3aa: CASSLTTGTSNYGYTF; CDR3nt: TGTGCCAGCAGTTTAACGACAGGGACCTCTAACTATGGCTACACCTTC
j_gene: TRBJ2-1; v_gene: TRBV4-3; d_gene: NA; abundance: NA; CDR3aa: CASSQDTLSSYNEQFF; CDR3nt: TGCGCCAGCAGCCAAGACACCCTTAGCTCCTACAATGAGCAGTTCTTC
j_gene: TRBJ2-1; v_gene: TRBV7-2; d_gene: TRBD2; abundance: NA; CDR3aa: CASGPSSGRYNEQFF; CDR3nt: TGTGCCAGCGGGCCTTCTAGCGGCCGCTACAATGAGCAGTTCTTC
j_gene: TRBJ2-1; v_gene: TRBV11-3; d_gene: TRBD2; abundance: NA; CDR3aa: CASSLFSGRFNEQFF; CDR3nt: TGTGCCAGCAGCCTATTTAGCGGGAGGTTCAATGAGCAGTTCTTC
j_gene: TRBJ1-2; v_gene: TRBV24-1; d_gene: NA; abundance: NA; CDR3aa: CATSDSDNNYGYTF; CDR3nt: TGTGCCACCAGTGACTCCGACAATAACTATGGCTACACCTTC
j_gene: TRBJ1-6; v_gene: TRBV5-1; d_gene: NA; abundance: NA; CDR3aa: CASSLAGMSSYNSPLHF; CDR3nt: TGCGCCAGCAGCTTGGCGGGAATGAGCTCCTATAATTCACCCCTCCACTTT
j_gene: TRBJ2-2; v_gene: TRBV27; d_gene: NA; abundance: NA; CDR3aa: CASRAAGELFF; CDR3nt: TGTGCCAGCCGTGCGGCCGGGGAGCTGTTTTTT
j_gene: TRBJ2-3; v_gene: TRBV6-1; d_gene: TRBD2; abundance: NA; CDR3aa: CASSEAVGGSSGRAWADTQYF; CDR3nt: TGTGCCAGCAGTGAAGCGGTGGGGGGAAGTAGCGGGAGGGCCTGGGCAGATACGCAGTATTTT
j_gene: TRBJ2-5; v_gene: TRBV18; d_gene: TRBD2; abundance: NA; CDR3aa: CASSPKGAGASGGETQYF; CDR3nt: TGTGCCAGCTCACCAAAGGGAGCGGGAGCTTCCGGTGGAGAGACCCAGTACTTC
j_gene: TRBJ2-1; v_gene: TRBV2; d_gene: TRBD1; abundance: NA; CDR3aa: CASRVTGVNEQFF; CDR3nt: TGTGCCAGCAGGGTGACAGGGGTCAATGAGCAGTTCTTC
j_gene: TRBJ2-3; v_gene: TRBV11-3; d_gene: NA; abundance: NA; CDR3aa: CASSLVRGSDTQYF; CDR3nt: TGTGCCAGCAGCTTAGTTCGAGGGTCAGATACGCAGTATTTT
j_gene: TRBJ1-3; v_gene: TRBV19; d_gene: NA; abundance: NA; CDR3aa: CASSQTAGDRRNTIYF; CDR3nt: TGTGCCAGTAGTCAAACCGCCGGTGACAGGCGAAACACCATATATTTT
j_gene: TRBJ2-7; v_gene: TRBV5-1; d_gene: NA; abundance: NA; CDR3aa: CASSIRPGEQYF; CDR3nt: TGCGCCAGCAGCATCCGACCGGGGGAGCAGTACTTC
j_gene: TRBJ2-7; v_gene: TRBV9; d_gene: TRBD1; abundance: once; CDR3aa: CASSLGQGNYEQYF; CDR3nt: TGTGCCAGCAGCCTAGGACAGGGTAACTACGAGCAGTACTTC
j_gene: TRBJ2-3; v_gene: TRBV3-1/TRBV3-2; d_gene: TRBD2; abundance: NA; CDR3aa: CASSQPGLAGAKDTQYF; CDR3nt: TGTGCCAGCAGCCAACCTGGACTAGCGGGAGCGAAAGATACGCAGTATTTT
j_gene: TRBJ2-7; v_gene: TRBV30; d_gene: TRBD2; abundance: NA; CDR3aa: CAWSRPGGPPYEQYF; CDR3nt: TGTGCCTGGAGCCGACCGGGGGGGCCTCCCTACGAGCAGTACTTC
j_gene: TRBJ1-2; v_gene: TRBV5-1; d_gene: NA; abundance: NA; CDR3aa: CASSLEAGAGGYTF; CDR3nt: TGCGCCAGCAGTTTGGAGGCGGGGGCCGGGGGCTACACCTTC
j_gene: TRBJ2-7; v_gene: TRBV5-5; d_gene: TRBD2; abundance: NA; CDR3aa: CASSPLGAGGSYEQYF; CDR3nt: TGTGCCAGCAGCCCCTTAGGAGCGGGAGGGTCCTACGAGCAGTACTTC
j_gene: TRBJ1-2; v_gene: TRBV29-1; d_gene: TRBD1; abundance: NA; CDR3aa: CSVEDRLQGKYGYTF; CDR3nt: TGCAGCGTTGAAGATAGGCTACAGGGGAAGTATGGCTACACCTTC
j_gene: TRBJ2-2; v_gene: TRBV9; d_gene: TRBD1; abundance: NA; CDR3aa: CASSQDRGDRSIRTGELFF; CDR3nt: TGTGCCAGCAGCCAGGACAGGGGAGATCGTTCCATCCGAACCGGGGAGCTGTTTTTT
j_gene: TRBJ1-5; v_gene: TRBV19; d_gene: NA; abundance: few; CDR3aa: CASSIGTHSNQPQHF; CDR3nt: TGTGCCAGTAGTATAGGAACTCATAGCAATCAGCCCCAGCATTTT
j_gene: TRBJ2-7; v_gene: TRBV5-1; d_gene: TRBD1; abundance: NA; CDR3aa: CASSRGQDYEQYF; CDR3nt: TGCGCCAGCAGCCGCGGACAGGACTACGAGCAGTACTTC
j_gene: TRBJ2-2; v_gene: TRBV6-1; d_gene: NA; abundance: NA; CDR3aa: CASSDLRGQGGELFF; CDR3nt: TGTGCCAGCAGTGATTTGCGGGGGCAGGGCGGGGAGCTGTTTTTT
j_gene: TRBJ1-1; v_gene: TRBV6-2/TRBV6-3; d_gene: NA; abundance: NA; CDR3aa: CASSTSVATEAFF; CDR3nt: TGTGCCAGCAGTACGTCCGTAGCGACTGAAGCTTTCTTT
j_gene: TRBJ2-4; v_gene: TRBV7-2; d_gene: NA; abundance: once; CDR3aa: CASSLQGLTRGNF; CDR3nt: TGTGCCAGCAGCTTACAGGGTCTCACCCGGGGGAACTTC
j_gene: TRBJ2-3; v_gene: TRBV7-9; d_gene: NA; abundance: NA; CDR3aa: CASSWEDNTDTQYF; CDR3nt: TGTGCCAGCAGCTGGGAGGACAACACAGATACGCAGTATTTT
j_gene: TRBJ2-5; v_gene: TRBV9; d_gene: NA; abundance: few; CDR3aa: CASSVVTGETQYF; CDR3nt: TGTGCCAGCAGCGTAGTAACGGGAGAGACCCAGTACTTC
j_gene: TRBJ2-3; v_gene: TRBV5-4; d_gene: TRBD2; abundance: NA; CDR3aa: CASSQSSGFKTDTQYF; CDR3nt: TGTGCCAGCAGTCAATCTAGCGGGTTTAAAACAGATACGCAGTATTTT
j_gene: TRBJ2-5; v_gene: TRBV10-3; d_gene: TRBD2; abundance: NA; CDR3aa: CAIRGGTTQETQYF; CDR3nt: TGTGCCATCAGGGGAGGGACTACCCAAGAGACCCAGTACTTC
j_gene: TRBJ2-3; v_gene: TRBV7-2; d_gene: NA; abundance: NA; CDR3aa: CASNPLGLTDTQYF; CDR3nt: TGTGCCAGCAACCCCCTAGGCCTCACAGATACGCAGTATTTT
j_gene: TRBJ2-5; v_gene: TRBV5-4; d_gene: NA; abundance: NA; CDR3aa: CASSTEGGVETQYF; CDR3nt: TGTGCCAGCAGCACGGAAGGGGGGGTGGAGACCCAGTACTTC
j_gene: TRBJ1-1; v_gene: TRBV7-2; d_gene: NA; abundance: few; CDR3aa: CASSLARNTEAFF; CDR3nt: TGTGCCAGCAGCTTAGCCAGGAACACTGAAGCTTTCTTT
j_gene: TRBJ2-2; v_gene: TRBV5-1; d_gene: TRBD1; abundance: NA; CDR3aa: CASSLSGTGNTGELFF; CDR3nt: TGCGCCAGCAGCCTGTCTGGGACAGGGAACACCGGGGAGCTGTTTTTT
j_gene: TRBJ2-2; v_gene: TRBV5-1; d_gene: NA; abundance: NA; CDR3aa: CASSLGPDSSTGELFF; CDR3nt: TGCGCCAGCAGCTTGGGACCGGACTCGAGTACCGGGGAGCTGTTTTTT
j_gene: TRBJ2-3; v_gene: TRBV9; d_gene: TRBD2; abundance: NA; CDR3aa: CASSVGASGELDTQYF; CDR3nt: TGTGCCAGCAGCGTAGGGGCTAGCGGGGAATTAGATACGCAGTATTTT
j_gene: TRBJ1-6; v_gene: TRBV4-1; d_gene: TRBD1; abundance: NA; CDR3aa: CASSQDPGQAYNSPLHF; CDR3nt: TGCGCCAGCAGCCAAGATCCGGGACAGGCTTATAATTCACCCCTCCACTTT
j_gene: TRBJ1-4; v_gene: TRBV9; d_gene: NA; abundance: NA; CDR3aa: CASSSPGEKLFF; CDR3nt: TGTGCCAGCAGCTCCCCGGGAGAAAAACTGTTTTTT
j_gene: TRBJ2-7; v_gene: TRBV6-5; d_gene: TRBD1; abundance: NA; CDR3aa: CASKGQGWGEQYF; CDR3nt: TGTGCCAGCAAGGGACAGGGGTGGGGCGAGCAGTACTTC
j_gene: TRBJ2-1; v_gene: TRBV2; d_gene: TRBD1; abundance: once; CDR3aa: CASTPQGDNEQFF; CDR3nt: TGTGCCAGCACCCCACAGGGGGACAATGAGCAGTTCTTC
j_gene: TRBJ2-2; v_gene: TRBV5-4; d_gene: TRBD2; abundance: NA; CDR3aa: CASSLGLAGHTGELFF; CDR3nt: TGTGCCAGCAGCTTGGGGCTAGCGGGCCACACCGGGGAGCTGTTTTTT
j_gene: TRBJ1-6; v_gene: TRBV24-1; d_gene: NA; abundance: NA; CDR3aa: CATSDSRVSSYNSPLHF; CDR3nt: TGTGCCACCAGTGACTCCAGGGTTAGCTCCTATAATTCACCCCTCCACTTT